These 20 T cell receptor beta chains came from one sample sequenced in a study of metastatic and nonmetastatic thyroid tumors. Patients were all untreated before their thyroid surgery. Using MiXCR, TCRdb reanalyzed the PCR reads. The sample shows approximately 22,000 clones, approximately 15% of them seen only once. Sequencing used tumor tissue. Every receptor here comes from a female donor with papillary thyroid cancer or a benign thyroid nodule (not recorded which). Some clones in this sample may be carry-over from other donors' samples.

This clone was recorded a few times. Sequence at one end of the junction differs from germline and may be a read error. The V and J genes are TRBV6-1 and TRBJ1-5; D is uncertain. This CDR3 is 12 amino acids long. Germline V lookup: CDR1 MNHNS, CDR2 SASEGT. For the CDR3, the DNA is TGTGCCAGCAGCGACCGTAATCAGCCCCAGAATTTT. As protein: CASSDRNQPQNF.

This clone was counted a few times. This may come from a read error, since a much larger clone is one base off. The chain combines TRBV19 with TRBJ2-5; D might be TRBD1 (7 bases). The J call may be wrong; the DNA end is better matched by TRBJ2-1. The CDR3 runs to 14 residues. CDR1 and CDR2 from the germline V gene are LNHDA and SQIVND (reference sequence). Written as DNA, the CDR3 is TGTGTCAGTAATATGAGGGGGCGGGATTATGAGCAGTTCTTC. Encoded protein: CVSNMRGRDYEQFF.

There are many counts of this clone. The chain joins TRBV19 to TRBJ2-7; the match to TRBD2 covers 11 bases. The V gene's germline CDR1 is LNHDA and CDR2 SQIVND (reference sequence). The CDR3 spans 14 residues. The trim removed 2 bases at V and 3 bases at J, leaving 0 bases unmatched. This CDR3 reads CASSITSGSYEQYF. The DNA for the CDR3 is TGTGCCAGTAGTATAACTAGCGGGAGCTACGAGCAGTACTTC.

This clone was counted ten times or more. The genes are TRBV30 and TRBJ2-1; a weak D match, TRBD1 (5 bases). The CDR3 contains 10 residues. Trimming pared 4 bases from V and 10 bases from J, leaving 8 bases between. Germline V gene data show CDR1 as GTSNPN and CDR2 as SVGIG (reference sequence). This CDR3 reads CAWKGREQFF. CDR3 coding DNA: TGTGCCTGGAAGGGGCGGGAGCAGTTCTTC.

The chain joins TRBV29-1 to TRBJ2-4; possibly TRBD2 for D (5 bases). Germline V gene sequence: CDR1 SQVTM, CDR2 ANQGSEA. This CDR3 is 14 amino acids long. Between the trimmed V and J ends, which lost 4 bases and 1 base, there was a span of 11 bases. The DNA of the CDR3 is TGCAGCGTTGTCCCAAGGGAGGCCAAAAACATTCAGTACTTC. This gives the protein CSVVPREAKNIQYF.

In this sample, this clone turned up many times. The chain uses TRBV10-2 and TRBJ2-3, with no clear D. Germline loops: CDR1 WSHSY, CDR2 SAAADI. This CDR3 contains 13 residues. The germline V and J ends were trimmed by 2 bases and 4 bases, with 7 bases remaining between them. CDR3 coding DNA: TGCGCCAGCAGTGAGATGGGTCCAGATACGCAGTATTTT. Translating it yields CASSEMGPDTQYF.

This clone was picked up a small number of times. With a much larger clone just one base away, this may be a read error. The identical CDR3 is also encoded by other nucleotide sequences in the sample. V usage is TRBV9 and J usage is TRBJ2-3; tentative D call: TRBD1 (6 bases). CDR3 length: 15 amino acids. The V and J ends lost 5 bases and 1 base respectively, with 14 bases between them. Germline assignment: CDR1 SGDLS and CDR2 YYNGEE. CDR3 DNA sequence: TGTGCCAGCAGTTTTTACAGGGCCGGCACAGATACGCAGTATTTT. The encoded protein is CASSFYRAGTDTQYF.

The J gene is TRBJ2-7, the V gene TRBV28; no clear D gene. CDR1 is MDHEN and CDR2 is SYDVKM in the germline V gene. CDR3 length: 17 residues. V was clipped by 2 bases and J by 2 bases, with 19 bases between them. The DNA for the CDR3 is TGTGCCAGCAGTTTAGGTCAGCAGCATTCTATAACCTACGAGCAGTACTTC. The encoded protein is CASSLGQQHSITYEQYF.

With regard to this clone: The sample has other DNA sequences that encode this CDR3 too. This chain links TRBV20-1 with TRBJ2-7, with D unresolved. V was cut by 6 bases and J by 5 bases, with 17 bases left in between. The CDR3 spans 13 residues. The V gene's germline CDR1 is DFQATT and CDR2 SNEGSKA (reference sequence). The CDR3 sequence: CSAPAEDLHEQYF. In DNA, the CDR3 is TGCAGTGCGCCGGCAGAGGACCTCCACGAGCAGTACTTC.

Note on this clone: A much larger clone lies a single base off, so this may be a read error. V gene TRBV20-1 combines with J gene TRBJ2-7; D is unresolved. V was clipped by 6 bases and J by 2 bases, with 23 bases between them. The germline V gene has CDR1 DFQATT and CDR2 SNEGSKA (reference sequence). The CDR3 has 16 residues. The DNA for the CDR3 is TGCAGTGCCCCCCGGTTTAAGAGGTACTGGACCTACGAGCAGTACTTC. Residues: CSAPRFKRYWTYEQYF.

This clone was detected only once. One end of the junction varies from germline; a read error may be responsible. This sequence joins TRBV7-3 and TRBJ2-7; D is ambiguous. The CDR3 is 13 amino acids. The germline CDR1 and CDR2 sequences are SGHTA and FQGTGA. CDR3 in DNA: TGTGCCAACAGCTTTCTGGACGGCTACGAGCAGTACTTC. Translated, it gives CANSFLDGYEQYF.

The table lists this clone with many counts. CDR3 protein: CASSFRDRGPLGEAFF. CDR3 DNA sequence: TGTGCCAGCAGTTTTAGGGACAGGGGGCCTTTAGGTGAAGCTTTCTTT. The rearrangement joins TRBV28 to TRBJ1-1, with 12 bases identical to TRBD1. Germline CDR1 is MDHEN and CDR2 is SYDVKM. The CDR3 totals 16 residues. Germline trimming cut 3 bases from V and 7 bases from J; bases unmatched to any gene: 9.

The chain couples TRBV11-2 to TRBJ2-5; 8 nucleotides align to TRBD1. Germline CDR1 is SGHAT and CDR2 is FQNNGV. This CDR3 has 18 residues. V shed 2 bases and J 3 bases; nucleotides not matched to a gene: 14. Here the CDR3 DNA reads TGTGCCAGCAGCTTAAGGGTCCCGCGACAGGGGTCGGAAGAGACCCAGTACTTC. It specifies CASSLRVPRQGSEETQYF.

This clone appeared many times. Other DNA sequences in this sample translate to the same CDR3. DNA for the CDR3: TGCGCCAGCAGCCTCGGACAGGGGGAACAGCCCCAGCATTTT. This translates into CASSLGQGEQPQHF. The chain combines TRBV5-1 with TRBJ1-5, with 10 nucleotides matching TRBD1. CDR3 length: 14 amino acids. Trimming at V came to 4 bases and at J to 7 bases, leaving 5 bases not matched to a gene. Germline CDR1 and CDR2: SGHRS and YFSETQ.

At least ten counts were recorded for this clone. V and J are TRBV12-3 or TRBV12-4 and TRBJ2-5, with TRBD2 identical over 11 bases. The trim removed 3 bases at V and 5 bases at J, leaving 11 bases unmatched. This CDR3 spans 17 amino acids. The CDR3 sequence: CASSFLLAGGGRETQYF. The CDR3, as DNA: TGTGCCAGCAGTTTCCTTCTAGCGGGAGGCGGTCGGGAGACCCAGTACTTC.

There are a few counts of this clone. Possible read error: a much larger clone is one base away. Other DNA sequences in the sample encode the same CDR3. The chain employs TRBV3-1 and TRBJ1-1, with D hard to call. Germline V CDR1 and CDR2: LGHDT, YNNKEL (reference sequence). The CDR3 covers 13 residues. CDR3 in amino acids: CASSQVGNTEAFF. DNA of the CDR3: TGTGCCAGCAGCCAAGTAGGGAACACTGAAGCCTTCTTT.

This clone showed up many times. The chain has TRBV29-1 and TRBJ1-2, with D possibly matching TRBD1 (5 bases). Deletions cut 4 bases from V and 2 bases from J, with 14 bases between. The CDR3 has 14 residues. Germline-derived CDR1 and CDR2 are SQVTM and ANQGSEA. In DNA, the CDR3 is TGCAGCGTTGCCCAGGGACGGATGAACTATGGCTACACCTTC. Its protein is CSVAQGRMNYGYTF.

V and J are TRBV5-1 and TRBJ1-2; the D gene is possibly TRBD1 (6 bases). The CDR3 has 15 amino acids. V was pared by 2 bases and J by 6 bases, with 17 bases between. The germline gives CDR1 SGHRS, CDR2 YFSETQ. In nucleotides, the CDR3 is TGCGCCAGCAGCTTTTCACAGGGATGTATTGATGGCTACACCTTC. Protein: CASSFSQGCIDGYTF.

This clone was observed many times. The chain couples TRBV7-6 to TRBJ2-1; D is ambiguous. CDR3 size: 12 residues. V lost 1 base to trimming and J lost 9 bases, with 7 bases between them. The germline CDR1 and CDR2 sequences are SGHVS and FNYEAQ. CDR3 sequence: CASSLGDSEQFF. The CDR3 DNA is TGTGCCAGCAGCTTAGGGGATAGTGAGCAGTTCTTC. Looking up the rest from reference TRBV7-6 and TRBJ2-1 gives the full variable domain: GAGVSQSPRYKVTKRGQDVALRCDPISGHVSLYWYRQALGQGPEFLTYFNYEAQQDKSGLPNDRFSAERPEGSISTLTIQRTEQRDSAMYRCASSLGDSEQFFGPGTRLTVL.

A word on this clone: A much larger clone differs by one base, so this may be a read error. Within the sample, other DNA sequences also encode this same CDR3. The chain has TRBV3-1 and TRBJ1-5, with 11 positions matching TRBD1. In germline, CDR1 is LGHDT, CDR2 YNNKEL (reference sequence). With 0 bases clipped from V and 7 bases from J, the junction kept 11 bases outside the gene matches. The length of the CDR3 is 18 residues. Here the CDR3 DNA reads TGTGCCAGCAGCCAAGACTCCGGGACAGGGGGAATGCTGCAGCCCCAGCATTTT. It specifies CASSQDSGTGGMLQPQHF.